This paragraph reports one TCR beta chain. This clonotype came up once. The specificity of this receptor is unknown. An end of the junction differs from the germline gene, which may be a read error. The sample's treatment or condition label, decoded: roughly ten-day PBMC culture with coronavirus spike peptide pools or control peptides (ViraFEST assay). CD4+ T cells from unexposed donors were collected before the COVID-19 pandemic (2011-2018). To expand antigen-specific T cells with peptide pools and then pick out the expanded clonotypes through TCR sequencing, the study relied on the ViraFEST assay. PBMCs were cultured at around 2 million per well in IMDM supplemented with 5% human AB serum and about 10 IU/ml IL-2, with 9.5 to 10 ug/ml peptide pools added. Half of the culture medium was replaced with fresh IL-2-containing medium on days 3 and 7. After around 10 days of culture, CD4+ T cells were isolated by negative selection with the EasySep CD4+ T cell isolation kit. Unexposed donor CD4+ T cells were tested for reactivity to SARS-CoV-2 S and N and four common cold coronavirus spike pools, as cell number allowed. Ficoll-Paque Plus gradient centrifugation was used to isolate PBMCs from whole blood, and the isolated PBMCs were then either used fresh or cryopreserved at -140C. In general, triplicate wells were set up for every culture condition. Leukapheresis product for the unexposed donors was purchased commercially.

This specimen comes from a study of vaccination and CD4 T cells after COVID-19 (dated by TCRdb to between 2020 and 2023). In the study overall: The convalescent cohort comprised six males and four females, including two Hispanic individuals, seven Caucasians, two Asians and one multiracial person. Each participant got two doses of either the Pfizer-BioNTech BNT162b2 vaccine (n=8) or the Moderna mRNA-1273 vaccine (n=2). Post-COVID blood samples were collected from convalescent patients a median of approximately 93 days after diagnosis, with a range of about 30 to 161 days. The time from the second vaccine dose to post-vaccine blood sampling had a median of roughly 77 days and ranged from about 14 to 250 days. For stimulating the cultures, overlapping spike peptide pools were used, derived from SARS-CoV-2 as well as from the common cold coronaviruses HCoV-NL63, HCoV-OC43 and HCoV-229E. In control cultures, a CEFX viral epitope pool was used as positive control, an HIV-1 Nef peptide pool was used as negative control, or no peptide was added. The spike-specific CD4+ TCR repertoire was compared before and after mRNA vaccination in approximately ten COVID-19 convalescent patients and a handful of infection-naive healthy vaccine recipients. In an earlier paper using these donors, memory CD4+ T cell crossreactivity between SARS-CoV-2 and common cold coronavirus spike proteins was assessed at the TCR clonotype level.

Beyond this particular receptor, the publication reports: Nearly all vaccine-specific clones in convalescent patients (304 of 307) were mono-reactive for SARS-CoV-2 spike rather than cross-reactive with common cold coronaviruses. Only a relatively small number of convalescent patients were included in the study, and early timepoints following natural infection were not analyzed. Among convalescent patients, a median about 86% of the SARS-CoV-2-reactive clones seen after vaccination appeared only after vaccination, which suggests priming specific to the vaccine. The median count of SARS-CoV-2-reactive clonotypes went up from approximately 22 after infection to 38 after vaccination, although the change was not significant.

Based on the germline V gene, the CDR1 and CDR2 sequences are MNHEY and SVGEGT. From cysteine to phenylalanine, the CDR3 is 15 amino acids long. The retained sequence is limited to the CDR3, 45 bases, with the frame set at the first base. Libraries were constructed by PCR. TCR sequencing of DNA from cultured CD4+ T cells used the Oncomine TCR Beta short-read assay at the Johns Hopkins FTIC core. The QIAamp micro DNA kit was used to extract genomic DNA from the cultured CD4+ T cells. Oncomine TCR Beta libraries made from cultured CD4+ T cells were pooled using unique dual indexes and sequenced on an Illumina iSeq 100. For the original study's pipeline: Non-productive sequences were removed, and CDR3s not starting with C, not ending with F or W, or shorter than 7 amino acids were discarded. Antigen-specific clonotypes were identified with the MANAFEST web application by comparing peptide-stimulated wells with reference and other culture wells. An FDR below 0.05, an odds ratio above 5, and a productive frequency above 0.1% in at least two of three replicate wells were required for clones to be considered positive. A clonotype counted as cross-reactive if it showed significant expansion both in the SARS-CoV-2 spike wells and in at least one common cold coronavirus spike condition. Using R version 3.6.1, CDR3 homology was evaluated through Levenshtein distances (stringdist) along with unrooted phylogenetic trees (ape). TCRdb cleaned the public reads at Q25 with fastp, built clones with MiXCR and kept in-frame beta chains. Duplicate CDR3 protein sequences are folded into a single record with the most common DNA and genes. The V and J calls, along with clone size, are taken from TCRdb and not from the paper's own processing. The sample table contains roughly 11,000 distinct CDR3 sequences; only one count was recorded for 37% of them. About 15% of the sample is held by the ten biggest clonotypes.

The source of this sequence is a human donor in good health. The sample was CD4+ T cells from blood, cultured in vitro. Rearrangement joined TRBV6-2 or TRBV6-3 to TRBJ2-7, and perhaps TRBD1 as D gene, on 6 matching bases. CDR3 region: CASRYSIGGAYEQYF. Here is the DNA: TGTGCCAGCAGATACTCTATTGGGGGCGCCTACGAGCAGTACTTC.